Below are 2 T cell receptor beta chains sequenced from a single sample in a study of shared clonotypes between healthy human individuals. Terminally differentiated effector memory CD45RA+ cells were excluded by CCR7 positive selection of CD45RO-negative cells. Here immunoSEQ multiplex PCR was the method, and the copy in TCRdb shows in-frame clones only, minus some. The sample has 2 million to 2.5 million clones; about 95% are singletons. Sequenced: naive CD8+ T cells sorted from blood. The receptors originated from a man between 18 and 35 years old in good health.

CDR3 sequence: CASSSRLAGVAYNEQFF. CDR3 nucleotides: TGCGCCAGCAGCTCCAGACTAGCGGGAGTGGCCTACAATGAGCAGTTCTTC. V and J are TRBV4-3 and TRBJ2-1, with 12 bases matching TRBD2. Germline V gene sequence: CDR1 LGHNA, CDR2 YSLEER. The CDR3 loop spans 17 amino acids. Germline trimming cut 5 bases from V and 2 bases from J; bases unmatched to any gene: 7.

This sequence joins TRBV5-4 and TRBJ2-7; 8 bases align to TRBD2. Germline CDR1 and CDR2: SGHNT and YYREEE (reference sequence). The CDR3 length is 14 residues. The V segment lost 4 bases and the J segment 2 bases; nucleotides outside the gene matches: 5. CDR3 sequence (DNA): TGTGCCAGCAGCCAGACTAGCGAGGCCTACGAGCAGTACTTC. It encodes CASSQTSEAYEQYF.